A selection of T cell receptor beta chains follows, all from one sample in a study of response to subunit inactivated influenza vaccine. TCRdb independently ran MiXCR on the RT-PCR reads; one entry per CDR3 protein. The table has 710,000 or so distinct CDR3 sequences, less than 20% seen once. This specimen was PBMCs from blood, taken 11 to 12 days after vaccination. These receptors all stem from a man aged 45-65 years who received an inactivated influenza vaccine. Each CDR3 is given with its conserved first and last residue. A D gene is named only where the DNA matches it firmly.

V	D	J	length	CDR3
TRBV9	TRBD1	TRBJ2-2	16	CASSVRQGGNTGELFF
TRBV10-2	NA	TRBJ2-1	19	CASNEQVLGMHGSYNEQFF
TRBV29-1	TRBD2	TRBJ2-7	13	CSVELAGLYEQYF
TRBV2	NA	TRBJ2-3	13	CASSEALDLAQYF
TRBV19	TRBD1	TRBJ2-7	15	CASSIDPTGNAEQYF
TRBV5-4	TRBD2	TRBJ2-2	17	CASSSGLAGGETGELFF
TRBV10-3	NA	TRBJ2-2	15	CAIRGGGLDTGELFF
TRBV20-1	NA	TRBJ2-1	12	CSASVSGGEQFF
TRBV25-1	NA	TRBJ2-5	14	CASSDPGPLETQYF
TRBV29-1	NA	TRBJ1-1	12	CSVGSGYTEAFF
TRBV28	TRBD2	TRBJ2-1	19	CASSLGLTGGIGVSNEQFF
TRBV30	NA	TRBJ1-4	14	CAWSPVGFNEKLFF
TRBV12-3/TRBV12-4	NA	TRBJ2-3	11	CASSFGDTQDF
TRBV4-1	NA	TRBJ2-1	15	CASSALWNKYNEQFF
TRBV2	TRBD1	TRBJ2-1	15	CASSPRGRYVNEQFF
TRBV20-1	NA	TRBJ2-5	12	CSARVAGETQYF
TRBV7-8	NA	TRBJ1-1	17	CASSLDPTGRLNTEAFF
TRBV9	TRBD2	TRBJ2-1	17	CASSVDLGTRRYNEQFF
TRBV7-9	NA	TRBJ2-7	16	CASSLVSGAGYYEQYF
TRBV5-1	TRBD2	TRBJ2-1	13	CASSSLAGMEQFF
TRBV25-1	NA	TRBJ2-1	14	CASSGRESDNEQFF
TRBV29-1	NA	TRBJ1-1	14	CSVGGGLEATEAFF
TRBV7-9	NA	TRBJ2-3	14	CASSSQGSTDTQYF
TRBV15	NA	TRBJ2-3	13	CATSRGEWDTQYF
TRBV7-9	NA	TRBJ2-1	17	CASSLSPIGQPTDEQFF
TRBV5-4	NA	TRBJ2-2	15	CASSKDGTRTGELFF
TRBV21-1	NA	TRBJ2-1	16	CASSTSGRYSYNEQFF
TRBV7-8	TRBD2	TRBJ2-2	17	CASSLAAGGSYAGELFF
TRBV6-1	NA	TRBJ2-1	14	CATTRGSSYNEQFF
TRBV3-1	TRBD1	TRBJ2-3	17	CASSQAVTGGFVNTQYF
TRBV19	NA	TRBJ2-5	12	CASSENQETQYF
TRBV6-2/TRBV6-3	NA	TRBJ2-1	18	CASRGSISIKPLQNRQFF
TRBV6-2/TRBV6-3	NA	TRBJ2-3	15	CASSYAGPSTDTQYF
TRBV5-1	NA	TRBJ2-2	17	CASSHSGGRRGTGELFF
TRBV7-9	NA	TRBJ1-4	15	CASSPRVATNEKLFF
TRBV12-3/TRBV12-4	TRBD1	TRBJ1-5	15	CASRRTGDTSQPQHF